One and the same sample provided the 20 T cell receptor beta chains below, sequenced in a study of blood T cell repertoires in COVID-19. Sequencing was performed with immunoSEQ multiplex PCR; in TCRdb, only in-frame clones are kept and a portion is missing. The profile shows 250,000 to 350,000 clones, about 90% of them singletons. The sequenced sample consisted of peripheral blood. These receptors came from a woman younger than 45 with COVID-19, enrolled during active disease.

The chain links TRBV30 to TRBJ2-7; D perhaps matches TRBD2 (5 bases). Germline V gene lookup returns CDR1 GTSNPN and CDR2 SVGIG (reference sequence). The V end lost 3 bases, the J end lost 5 bases, and 14 bases lay between the germline ends. This CDR3 is built from 13 residues. Here the CDR3 reads CAWSVAGSDEQYF. The CDR3, as DNA: TGTGCCTGGAGCGTGGCAGGTAGCGACGAGCAGTACTTC.

The chain has TRBV7-3 and TRBJ2-2; possible D gene TRBD2, 5 bases. Germline V CDR1 and CDR2: SGHTA, FQGTGA. Between the trimmed V and J ends, which lost 2 bases and 6 bases, there was a span of 7 bases. This CDR3 region has 13 residues. CDR3 nucleotides: TGTGCCAGCAGCTTATGGACTTCCGGGGAGCTGTTTTTT. Translating gives CASSLWTSGELFF.

This clone showed up just a few times. The V call is TRBV15, the J call TRBJ2-2; TRBD1 aligns across 8 bases. The CDR3 consists of 15 residues. Trimming took 5 bases from V and 1 from J; bases not matched to a gene: 3. Germline loops: CDR1 LNHNV, CDR2 YYDKDF (reference sequence). The CDR3 sequence is CATSSGTGNTGELFF. CDR3 sequence (DNA): TGTGCCACCAGCTCAGGGACAGGGAACACCGGGGAGCTGTTTTTT.

This chain uses TRBV2 with TRBJ1-1; D gene uncertain. The CDR3 has 13 residues. Trimming pared 5 bases from V and 1 base from J, leaving 8 bases between. CDR1 is SNHLY and CDR2 is FYNNEI in the germline V gene. The CDR3 sequence: CASSWAPNTEAFF. The CDR3 coding sequence is TGTGCCAGCAGTTGGGCCCCGAACACTGAAGCTTTCTTT.

The chain combines TRBV29-1 with TRBJ2-3, with 8 bases matching TRBD1. The CDR3 has 16 residues. Unmatched junction bases numbered 15, after V lost 6 bases and J lost 4 bases. Germline V gene lookup returns CDR1 SQVTM and CDR2 ANQGSEA. Written as DNA, the CDR3 is TGCAGCGTCGCCGGCCTACGGGACAGGCTGGCAGATACGCAGTATTTT. Amino acid sequence: CSVAGLRDRLADTQYF.

V is TRBV19 and J is TRBJ1-5, with D perhaps TRBD1 (6 bases). This CDR3 contains 14 residues. Trimming left V 5 bases short and J 5 bases short, with 13 bases between. CDR1 LNHDA and CDR2 SQIVND come from the germline V gene (reference sequence). The DNA of the CDR3 is TGTGCCAGTAGTGACCACAGGGTTTATCAGCCCCAGCATTTT. Translation: CASSDHRVYQPQHF. Full variable domain (outside the CDR3, taken from reference TRBV19 and TRBJ1-5): DGGITQSPKYLFRKEGQNVTLSCEQNLNHDAMYWYRQDPGQGLRLIYYSQIVNDFQKGDIAEGYSVSREKKESFPLTVTSAQKNPTAFYLCASSDHRVYQPQHFGDGTRLSIL.

CDR3 region: CASSLGGTDQPQHF. CDR3 nucleotide sequence: TGCGCCAGCAGCTTGGGGGGGACAGATCAGCCCCAGCATTTT. The chain couples TRBV5-1 to TRBJ1-5; 7 positions agree with TRBD1. Germline lookup yields CDR1 SGHRS and CDR2 YFSETQ. The CDR3 totals 14 residues. V trimming: 0 bases; J trimming: 5 bases; junction bases outside the gene matches: 2.

This clone occurred once. This chain links TRBV30 with TRBJ1-2; D is unresolved. In germline, CDR1 is GTSNPN, CDR2 SVGIG (reference sequence). Between the trimmed V and J ends, which lost 5 bases and 1 base, there was a span of 20 bases. The CDR3 is 16 residues long. Here the CDR3 reads CAWLRPRAGGNYGYTF. CDR3 DNA: TGTGCCTGGCTCCGCCCCCGCGCGGGAGGTAACTATGGCTACACCTTC. Using reference TRBV30 and TRBJ1-2 for the parts outside the CDR3, the full variable domain is SQTIHQWPATLVQPVGSPLSLECTVEGTSNPNLYWYRQAAGRGLQLLFYSVGIGQISSEVPQNLSASRPQDRQFILSSKKLLLSDSGFYLCAWLRPRAGGNYGYTFGSGTRLTVV.

In its sample, this clone was seen once. CDR3 amino acids: CASSLGPGGYNEQFF. Written as DNA, the CDR3 is TGTGCCAGCAGCTTAGGGCCCGGCGGGTACAATGAGCAGTTCTTC. The chain joins TRBV11-2 to TRBJ2-1, with a weak D call TRBD2 (5 bases). Germline V CDR1 and CDR2: SGHAT, FQNNGV. V dropped 1 base and J dropped 4 bases, with 11 bases sitting between them. The CDR3 length is 15 residues. The full variable domain, completed using reference TRBV11-2 and TRBJ2-1, is EAGVAQSPRYKIIEKRQSVAFWCNPISGHATLYWYQQILGQGPKLLIQFQNNGVVDDSQLPKDRFSAERLKGVDSTLKIQPAKLEDSAVYLCASSLGPGGYNEQFFGPGTRLTVL.

This clone was seen a few times. Other nucleotide sequences in the sample specify the same CDR3. V is TRBV19 and J is TRBJ1-1; D is perhaps TRBD1 (5 bases). The CDR3 has 14 residues. The germline V gene has CDR1 LNHDA and CDR2 SQIVND (reference sequence). Trimming shortened V by 2 bases and J by 1 base, and 8 bases separated the two germline ends. CDR3 coding DNA: TGTGCCAGTAGTATAAGGCAGGGGAACACTGAAGCTTTCTTT. This encodes CASSIRQGNTEAFF.

The sample holds a few counts of this clone. This chain uses TRBV27 with TRBJ1-2, with 8 nucleotides matching TRBD1. The V segment lost 4 bases and the J segment 1 base; nucleotides outside the gene matches: 17. Germline-derived CDR1 and CDR2 are MNHEY and SMNVEV (reference sequence). The CDR3 runs 19 residues. The CDR3 DNA sequence: TGTGCCAGCAGTTACAGCTCCGGGACAGGCCCATTTTTTAACTATGGCTACACCTTC. This codes for CASSYSSGTGPFFNYGYTF.

J is TRBJ1-5 and V is TRBV5-1; D not certain. Looked up from germline, CDR1 is SGHRS and CDR2 is YFSETQ. The CDR3 spans 10 residues. V dropped 9 bases and J dropped 11 bases, with 12 bases sitting between them. The CDR3 bases are TGCGCCACTACCCCCAAGTCCCAGCATTTT. Amino acid sequence: CATTPKSQHF.

The genes are TRBV7-9 and TRBJ2-5; 9 bases agree with TRBD2. CDR3 size: 15 residues. Looked up from germline, CDR1 is SEHNR and CDR2 is FQNEAQ (reference sequence). Losses at the gene ends were 5 bases for V and 5 bases for J; bases not matched to a gene: 9. CDR3 sequence reads: CASSRDGTSWETQYF. CDR3 DNA sequence: TGTGCCAGCAGCCGAGATGGGACTAGCTGGGAGACCCAGTACTTC.

J is TRBJ2-7 and V is TRBV5-4, with TRBD2 identical over 10 bases. V was pared by 4 bases and J by 3 bases, with 7 bases of the junction left unmatched. Germline V lookup: CDR1 SGHNT, CDR2 YYREEE (reference sequence). This CDR3 region has 15 residues. CDR3 sequence reads: CASSPGTSENYEQYF. The CDR3 bases are TGTGCCAGCAGCCCTGGGACTAGCGAGAACTACGAGCAGTACTTC. The whole variable domain, filled in from reference TRBV5-4 and TRBJ2-7, reads ETGVTQSPTHLIKTRGQQVTLRCSSQSGHNTVSWYQQALGQGPQFIFQYYREEENGRGNFPPRFSGLQFPNYSSELNVNALELDDSALYLCASSPGTSENYEQYFGPGTRLTVT.

The J gene is TRBJ2-5, the V gene TRBV10-3, with TRBD1 identical over 7 bases. Per germline, CDR1 ENHRY and CDR2 SYGVKD. Losses at the gene ends were 10 bases for V and 4 bases for J; bases not matched to a gene: 15. This CDR3 is 15 amino acids long. The CDR3 region has the DNA TGTGCCACCAAGACTACCGACAGGGCGGGAGAGACCCAGTACTTC. Protein product: CATKTTDRAGETQYF.

The chain employs TRBV27 and TRBJ2-7; possible D gene TRBD2, 6 bases. CDR3 length: 14 amino acids. Germline lookup yields CDR1 MNHEY and CDR2 SMNVEV (reference sequence). Trimming stripped 5 bases from V and 1 base from J, with 12 bases between. The DNA for the CDR3 is TGTGCCAGCAGTCCTCGGGGGACGTCCTACGAGCAGTACTTC. It translates to CASSPRGTSYEQYF.

This chain uses TRBV7-2 with TRBJ2-7; 11 nucleotides line up with TRBD2. CDR1 and CDR2 (germline): SGHTA, FQGNSA. There are 15 residues in the CDR3. The junction had 8 bases not matched to a gene; V was cut back by 5 bases and J by 5 bases. The CDR3 bases are TGTGCCAGCAGCATTAGCGGGAGGGCCGTCCACGAGCAGTACTTC. Translation: CASSISGRAVHEQYF. Supplemented by reference TRBV7-2 and TRBJ2-7, the full variable domain reads GAGVSQSPSNKVTEKGKDVELRCDPISGHTALYWYRQSLGQGLEFLIYFQGNSAPDKSGLPSDRFSAERTGGSVSTLTIQRTQQEDSAVYLCASSISGRAVHEQYFGPGTRLTVT.

The gene calls are TRBV6-2 or TRBV6-3 and TRBJ2-1; 9 bases match TRBD1. The J segment lost 6 bases and the V segment lost 2 bases, leaving 2 bases of the junction unmatched. CDR3 length equals 14 residues. Germline CDR1 is MNHEY and CDR2 is SVGEGT. The CDR3 loop reads CASSYGTGLNEQFF. The CDR3 DNA reads TGTGCCAGCAGTTACGGGACAGGGCTCAATGAGCAGTTCTTC.

This chain joins TRBV15 and TRBJ2-7; D may be TRBD2 (7 bases). Germline V gene data show CDR1 as LNHNV and CDR2 as YYDKDF (reference sequence). The CDR3 is made up of 14 amino acids. V was trimmed by 1 base and J by 6 bases, leaving 13 bases between them. The CDR3 protein is CATSRVWEGGEQYF. In DNA, the CDR3 is TGTGCCACCAGCAGAGTGTGGGAGGGGGGCGAGCAGTACTTC.

The sample holds a few counts of this clone. The V gene is TRBV29-1, the J gene TRBJ1-2; weak D call: TRBD1 (5 bases). CDR1 is SQVTM and CDR2 is ANQGSEA in the germline V gene. The CDR3 totals 11 residues. The CDR3 here is CTIMGGEGYTF. The DNA of the CDR3 is TGCACTATCATGGGAGGGGAAGGCTACACCTTC.